The rows below give T cell receptor beta chains drawn from one sample of a study of blood T cell repertoires in COVID-19. Data came from immunoSEQ multiplex PCR; TCRdb stores just in-frame clones and leaves some out. The data show about 73,000 clones, over 70% seen once. Sequencing input: peripheral blood. These receptors were collected from an elderly man with active or convalescent COVID-19. CDR3s include the opening cysteine and the closing phenylalanine or tryptophan. A D gene is named only where the DNA matches it firmly. Clone size is shown for a subset of rows, as once, few, many or a class of expanded clone.

j_call clone_size v_call d_call cdr3_aa cdr3_nt
TRBJ2-3 NA TRBV4-3 TRBD2 CASSQDPSGSWGDTQYF TGCGCCAGCAGCCAAGATCCTAGCGGGAGTTGGGGAGATACGCAGTATTTT
TRBJ2-2 few TRBV5-6 TRBD2 CASSLGARTSGTGELFF TGTGCCAGCAGCTTGGGTGCCCGGACTAGCGGGACCGGGGAGCTGTTTTTT
TRBJ1-4 NA TRBV2 NA CASSWRETNEKLFF TGTGCCAGCAGTTGGAGGGAAACTAATGAAAAACTGTTTTTT
TRBJ1-6 NA TRBV5-4 NA CASSLEGVTNSPLHF TGTGCCAGCAGCTTGGAGGGGGTGACTAATTCACCCCTCCACTTT
TRBJ1-5 NA TRBV4-2 NA CASSPSYRQGNQPQHF TGTGCCAGCAGCCCAAGTTACCGACAGGGCAATCAGCCCCAGCATTTT
TRBJ1-2 NA TRBV7-2 NA CASSPWGHQEMNYGYTF TGTGCCAGCAGCCCTTGGGGGCACCAGGAGATGAACTATGGCTACACCTTC
TRBJ2-1 NA TRBV11-2 TRBD1 CASSPRTGGADNEQFF TGTGCCAGCAGCCCGCGGACAGGGGGCGCCGACAATGAGCAGTTCTTC
TRBJ2-1 NA TRBV18 NA CASSPNSVYNEQFF TGTGCCAGCTCACCGAACAGTGTCTACAATGAGCAGTTCTTC
TRBJ1-5 NA TRBV7-2 NA CASSLVAGSNQPQHF TGTGCCAGCAGCTTAGTCGCGGGGAGCAATCAGCCCCAGCATTTT
TRBJ1-5 few TRBV6-2/TRBV6-3 NA CASSYSLTRNQPQHF TGTGCCAGCAGTTACTCCCTAACCCGCAATCAGCCCCAGCATTTT
TRBJ1-6 NA TRBV5-1 NA CASSLSGDNSPLHF TGCGCCAGCAGCTTGTCAGGGGACAATTCACCCCTCCACTTT
TRBJ2-7 few TRBV7-2 NA CASSLGLASYEQYF TGTGCCAGCAGCTTAGGCCTAGCGTCCTACGAGCAGTACTTC
TRBJ2-1 NA TRBV4-1 NA CASSQGGGHLSEQFF TGCGCCAGCAGCCAAGGGGGGGGACACTTGAGTGAGCAGTTCTTC
TRBJ2-7 NA TRBV7-2 NA CASSLAGVISFEQYF TGTGCCAGCAGCTTAGCGGGAGTTATCTCTTTCGAGCAGTACTTC
TRBJ1-2 NA TRBV29-1 TRBD1 CSVSTGTTYGYTF TGCAGCGTCTCGACAGGGACGACCTATGGCTACACCTTC
TRBJ2-7 NA TRBV4-3 NA CASSQYMTGSYEQYF TGCGCCAGCAGCCAATATATGACCGGGTCCTACGAGCAGTACTTC
TRBJ1-1 NA TRBV5-5 NA CASSLDWAGDTEAFF TGTGCCAGCAGCTTGGATTGGGCGGGGGACACTGAAGCTTTCTTT
TRBJ2-3 NA TRBV27 TRBD2 CASSLRGSGFFTDTQYF TGTGCCAGCAGTTTGCGGGGGTCAGGGTTTTTCACAGATACGCAGTATTTT
TRBJ2-1 NA TRBV18 TRBD2 CASSPPLAGGPHNEQFF TGTGCCAGCTCACCACCCCTAGCGGGAGGGCCGCACAATGAGCAGTTCTTC
TRBJ2-1 NA TRBV5-6 NA CASSLGGAYNEQFF TGTGCCAGCAGCTTAGGCGGGGCGTACAATGAGCAGTTCTTC
TRBJ2-1 once TRBV14 TRBD2 CASSQAKRASGAYNEQFF TGTGCCAGCAGCCAAGCGAAGCGGGCTAGCGGGGCCTACAATGAGCAGTTCTTC
TRBJ2-7 NA TRBV3-1/TRBV3-2 TRBD1 CASSLTGGKDEQYF TGTGCCAGCAGCCTAACAGGGGGCAAGGACGAGCAGTACTTC
TRBJ1-1 NA TRBV7-2 NA CASSGTGQENTEAFF TGTGCCAGCAGCGGAACGGGACAAGAGAACACTGAAGCTTTCTTT
TRBJ1-2 once TRBV6-6 NA CASSPDTSGRHGYTF TGTGCCAGCAGTCCCGATACGTCAGGGCGCCATGGCTACACCTTC
TRBJ2-7 once TRBV11-2 NA CASSLGVQGGYEQYF TGTGCCAGCAGCTTAGGTGTGCAGGGAGGCTACGAGCAGTACTTC
TRBJ1-3 once TRBV7-2 NA CASSLLIRRRVSGNTIYF TGTGCCAGCAGCTTGCTTATCCGGCGCAGGGTGAGTGGAAACACCATATATTTT
TRBJ1-5 NA TRBV19 NA CASSIEPHRQPQHF TGTGCCAGTAGTATTGAACCCCACAGGCAGCCCCAGCATTTT
TRBJ1-1 NA TRBV11-2 NA CASSSRQNTEAFF TGTGCCAGCAGCTCCCGACAGAACACTGAAGCTTTCTTT
TRBJ1-5 NA TRBV6-6 NA CASSYPSEPQHF TGTGCCAGCAGTTATCCCTCCGAGCCCCAGCATTTT
TRBJ1-2 NA TRBV5-6 NA CASSLVGQGSYGYTF TGTGCCAGCAGCTTGGTGGGGCAGGGGAGCTATGGCTACACCTTC
TRBJ2-4 NA TRBV5-1 TRBD1 CASSSSLGQVKNIQYF TGCGCCAGCAGCTCGTCGTTGGGACAGGTCAAAAACATTCAGTACTTC
TRBJ2-1 NA TRBV7-9 NA CASSTSGSWGSSYNEQFF TGTGCCAGCAGCACGAGCGGCTCGTGGGGTAGCTCCTACAATGAGCAGTTCTTC
TRBJ2-2 NA TRBV2 TRBD1 CASNYRGHDTGELFF TGTGCCAGCAATTACAGGGGGCATGACACCGGGGAGCTGTTTTTT